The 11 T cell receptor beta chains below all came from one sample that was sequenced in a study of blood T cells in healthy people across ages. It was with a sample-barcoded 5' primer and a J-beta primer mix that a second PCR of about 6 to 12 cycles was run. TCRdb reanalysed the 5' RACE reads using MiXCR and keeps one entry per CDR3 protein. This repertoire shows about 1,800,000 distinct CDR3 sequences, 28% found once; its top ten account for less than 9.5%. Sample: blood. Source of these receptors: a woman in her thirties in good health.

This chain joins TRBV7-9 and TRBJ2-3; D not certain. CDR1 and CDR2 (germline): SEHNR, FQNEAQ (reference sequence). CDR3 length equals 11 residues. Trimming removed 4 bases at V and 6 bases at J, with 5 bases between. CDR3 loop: CASSYFDTQYF. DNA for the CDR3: TGTGCCAGCAGCTACTTCGATACGCAGTATTTT.

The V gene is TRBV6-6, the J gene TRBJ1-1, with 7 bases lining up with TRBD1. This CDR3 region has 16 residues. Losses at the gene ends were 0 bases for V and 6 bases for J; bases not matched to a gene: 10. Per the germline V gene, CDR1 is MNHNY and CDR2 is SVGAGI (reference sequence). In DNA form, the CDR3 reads TGTGCCAGCAGTTACTCGACAGGGTTATATAGTTCTGAAGCTTTCTTT. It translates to CASSYSTGLYSSEAFF.

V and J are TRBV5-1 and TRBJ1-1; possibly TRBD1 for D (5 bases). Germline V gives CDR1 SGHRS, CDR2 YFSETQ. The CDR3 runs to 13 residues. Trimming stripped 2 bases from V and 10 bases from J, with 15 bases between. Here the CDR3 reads CASSFRAGTAAFF. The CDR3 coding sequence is TGCGCCAGCAGCTTTCGGGCAGGGACGGCAGCTTTCTTT.

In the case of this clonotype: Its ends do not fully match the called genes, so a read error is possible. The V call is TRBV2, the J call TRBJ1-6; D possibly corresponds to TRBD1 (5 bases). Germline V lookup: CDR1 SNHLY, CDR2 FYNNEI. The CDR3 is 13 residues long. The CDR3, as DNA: TGTGCCGGCAGGACCGGGACCCTTGGACCCCTCCACTTT. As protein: CAGRTGTLGPLHF.

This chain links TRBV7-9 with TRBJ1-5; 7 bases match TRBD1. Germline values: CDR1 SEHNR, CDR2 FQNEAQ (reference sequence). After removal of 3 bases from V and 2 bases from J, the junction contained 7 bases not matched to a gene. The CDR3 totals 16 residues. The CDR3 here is CASSFETGLGNQPQHF. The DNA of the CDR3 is TGTGCCAGCAGCTTCGAGACAGGGTTGGGCAATCAGCCCCAGCATTTT.

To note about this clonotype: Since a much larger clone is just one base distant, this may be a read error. CDR3 coding DNA: TGCAGCGTCCCACCGACGGCGGGGGACCAAGAGACCCAGTACTTC. It is translated as CSVPPTAGDQETQYF. This rearrangement joins TRBV29-1 to TRBJ2-5; 7 bases fit TRBD2. V gave up 6 bases and J gave up 0 bases; unmatched junction bases: 10. The CDR3 is 15 residues long. The germline V gene encodes CDR1 SQVTM and CDR2 ANQGSEA.

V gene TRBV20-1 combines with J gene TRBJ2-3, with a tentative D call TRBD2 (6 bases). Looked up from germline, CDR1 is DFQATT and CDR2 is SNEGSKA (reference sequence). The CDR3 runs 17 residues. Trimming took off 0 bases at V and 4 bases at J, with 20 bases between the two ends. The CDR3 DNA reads TGCAGTGCTAGAGATTGGACCTCCGGGGGAATCCCAGATACGCAGTATTTT. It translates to CSARDWTSGGIPDTQYF.

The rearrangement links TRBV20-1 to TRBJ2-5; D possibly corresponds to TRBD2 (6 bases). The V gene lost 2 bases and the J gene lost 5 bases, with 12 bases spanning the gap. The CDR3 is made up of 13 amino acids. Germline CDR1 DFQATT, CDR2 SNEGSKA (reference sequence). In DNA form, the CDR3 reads TGCAGTGCTAGACAAACCGGGAGCGAGACCCAGTACTTC. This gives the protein CSARQTGSETQYF.

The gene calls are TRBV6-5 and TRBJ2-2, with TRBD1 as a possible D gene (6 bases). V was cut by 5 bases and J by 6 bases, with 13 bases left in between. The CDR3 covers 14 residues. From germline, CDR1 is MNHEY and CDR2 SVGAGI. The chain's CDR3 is CASSPVTGSGELFF. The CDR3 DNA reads TGTGCCAGCAGTCCAGTTACAGGGTCCGGGGAGCTGTTTTTT.

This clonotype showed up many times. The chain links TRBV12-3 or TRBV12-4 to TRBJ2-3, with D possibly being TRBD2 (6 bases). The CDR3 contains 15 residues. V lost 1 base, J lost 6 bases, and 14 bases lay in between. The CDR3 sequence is CASSLVVLATDTQYF. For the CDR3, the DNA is TGTGCCAGCAGTTTAGTTGTCCTAGCGACTGATACGCAGTATTTT.

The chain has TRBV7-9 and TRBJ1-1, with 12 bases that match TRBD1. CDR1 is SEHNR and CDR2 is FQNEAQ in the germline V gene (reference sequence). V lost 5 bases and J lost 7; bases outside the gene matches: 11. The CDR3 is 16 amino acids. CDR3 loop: CASSTPGTGGWDEAFF. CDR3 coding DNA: TGTGCCAGCAGCACACCCGGGACAGGGGGCTGGGATGAAGCTTTCTTT.